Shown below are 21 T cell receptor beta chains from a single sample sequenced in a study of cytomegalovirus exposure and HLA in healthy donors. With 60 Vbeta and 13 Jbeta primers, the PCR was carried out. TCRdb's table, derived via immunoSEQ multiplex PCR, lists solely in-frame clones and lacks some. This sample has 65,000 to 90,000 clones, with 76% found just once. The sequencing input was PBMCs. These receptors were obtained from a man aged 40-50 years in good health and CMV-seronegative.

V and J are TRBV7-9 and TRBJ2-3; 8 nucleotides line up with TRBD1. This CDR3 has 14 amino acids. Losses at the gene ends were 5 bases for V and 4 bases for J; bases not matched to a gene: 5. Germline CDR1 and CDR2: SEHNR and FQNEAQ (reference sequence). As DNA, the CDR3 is TGTGCCAGCAGCCCGTCGACAGGGGCAGATACGCAGTATTTT. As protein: CASSPSTGADTQYF.

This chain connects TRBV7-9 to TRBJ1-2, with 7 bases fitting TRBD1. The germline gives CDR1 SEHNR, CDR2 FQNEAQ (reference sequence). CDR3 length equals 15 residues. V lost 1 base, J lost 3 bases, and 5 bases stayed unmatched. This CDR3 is CASSLGEGTDYGYTF. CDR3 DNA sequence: TGTGCCAGCAGCTTAGGCGAGGGGACAGACTATGGCTACACCTTC.

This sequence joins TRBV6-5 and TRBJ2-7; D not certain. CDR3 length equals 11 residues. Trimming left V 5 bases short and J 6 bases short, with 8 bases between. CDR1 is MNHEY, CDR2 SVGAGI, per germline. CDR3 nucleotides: TGTGCCAGCAGTCCCGGTAGCGAGCAGTACTTC. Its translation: CASSPGSEQYF.

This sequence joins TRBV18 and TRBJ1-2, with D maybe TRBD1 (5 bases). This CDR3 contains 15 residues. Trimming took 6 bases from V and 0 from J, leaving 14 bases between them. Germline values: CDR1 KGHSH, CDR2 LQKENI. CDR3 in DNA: TGTGCCAGCTCGACCGGTGCAGGGACTAACTATGGCTACACCTTC. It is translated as CASSTGAGTNYGYTF.

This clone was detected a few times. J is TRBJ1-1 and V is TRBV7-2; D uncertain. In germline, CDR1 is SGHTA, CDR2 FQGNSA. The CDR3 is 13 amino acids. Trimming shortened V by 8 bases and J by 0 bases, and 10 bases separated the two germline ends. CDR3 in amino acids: CASGRLLNTEAFF. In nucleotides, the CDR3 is TGTGCCAGCGGGAGGCTTTTGAACACTGAAGCTTTCTTT.

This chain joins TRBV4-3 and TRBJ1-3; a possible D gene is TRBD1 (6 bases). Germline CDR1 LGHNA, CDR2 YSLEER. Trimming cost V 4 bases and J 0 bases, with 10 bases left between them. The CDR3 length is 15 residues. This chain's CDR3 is CASSPGTFSGNTIYF. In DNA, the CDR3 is TGCGCCAGCAGCCCCGGGACATTCTCTGGAAACACCATATATTTT.

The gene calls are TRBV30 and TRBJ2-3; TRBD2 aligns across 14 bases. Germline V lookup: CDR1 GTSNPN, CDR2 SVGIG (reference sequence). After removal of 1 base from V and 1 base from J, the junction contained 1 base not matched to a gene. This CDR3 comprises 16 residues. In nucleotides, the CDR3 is TGTGCCTGGAGTGCGGGACTAGCGGGGGGCACAGATACGCAGTATTTT. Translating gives CAWSAGLAGGTDTQYF.

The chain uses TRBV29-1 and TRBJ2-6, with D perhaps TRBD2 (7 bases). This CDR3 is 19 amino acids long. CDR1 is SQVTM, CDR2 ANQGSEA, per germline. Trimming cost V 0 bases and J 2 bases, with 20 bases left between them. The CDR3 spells CSVEEVGIGGATGANVLTF. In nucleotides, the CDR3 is TGCAGCGTTGAAGAAGTGGGGATTGGGGGGGCAACTGGGGCCAACGTCCTGACTTTC.

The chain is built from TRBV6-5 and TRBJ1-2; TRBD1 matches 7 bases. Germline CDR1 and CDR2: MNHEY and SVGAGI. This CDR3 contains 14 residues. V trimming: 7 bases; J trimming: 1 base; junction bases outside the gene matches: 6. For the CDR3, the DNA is TGTGCCAGCAAAAGGGACAGCTATAACTATGGCTACACCTTC. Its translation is CASKRDSYNYGYTF.

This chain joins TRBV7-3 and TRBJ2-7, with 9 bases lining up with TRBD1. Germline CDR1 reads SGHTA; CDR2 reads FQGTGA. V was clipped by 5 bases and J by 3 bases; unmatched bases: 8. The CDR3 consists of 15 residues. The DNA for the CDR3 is TGTGCCAGCAGCCCCCCCGGGACAGGGCACTACGAGCAGTACTTC. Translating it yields CASSPPGTGHYEQYF.

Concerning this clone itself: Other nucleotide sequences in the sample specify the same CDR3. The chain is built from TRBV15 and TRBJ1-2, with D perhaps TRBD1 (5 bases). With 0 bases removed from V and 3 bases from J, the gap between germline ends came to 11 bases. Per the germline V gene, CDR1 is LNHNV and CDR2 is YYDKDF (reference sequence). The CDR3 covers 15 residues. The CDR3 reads CATSRDEWGDYGYTF. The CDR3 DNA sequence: TGTGCCACCAGCAGAGATGAGTGGGGGGACTATGGCTACACCTTC.

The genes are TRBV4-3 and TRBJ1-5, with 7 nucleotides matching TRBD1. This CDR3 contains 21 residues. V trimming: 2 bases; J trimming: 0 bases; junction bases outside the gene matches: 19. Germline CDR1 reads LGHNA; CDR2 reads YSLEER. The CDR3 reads CASSQNPLTPLRGYSNQPQHF. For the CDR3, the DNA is TGCGCCAGCAGCCAAAACCCTTTAACCCCGCTCAGGGGGTATAGCAATCAGCCCCAGCATTTT.

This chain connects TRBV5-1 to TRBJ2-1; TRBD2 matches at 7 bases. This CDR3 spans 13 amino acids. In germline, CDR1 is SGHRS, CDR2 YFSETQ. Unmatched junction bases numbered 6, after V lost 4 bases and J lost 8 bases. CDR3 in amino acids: CASSPGTIHEQFF. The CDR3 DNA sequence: TGCGCCAGCAGCCCAGGGACTATCCATGAGCAGTTCTTC. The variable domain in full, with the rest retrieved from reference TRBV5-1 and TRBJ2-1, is KAGVTQTPRYLIKTRGQQVTLSCSPISGHRSVSWYQQTPGQGLQFLFEYFSETQRNKGNFPGRFSGRQFSNSRSEMNVSTLELGDSALYLCASSPGTIHEQFFGPGTRLTVL.

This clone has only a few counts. CDR3 residues: CASSQGRTGVPYGYTF. In DNA, the CDR3 is TGCGCCAGCAGCCAAGGACGGACAGGGGTCCCCTATGGCTACACCTTC. The chain combines TRBV4-1 with TRBJ1-2, with 9 bases aligning to TRBD1. Germline V gene data show CDR1 as MGHRA and CDR2 as YSYEKL. Trimming removed 1 base from V and 4 bases from J; junction bases left unmatched: 7. This CDR3 region has 16 residues.

For the CDR3, the DNA is TGTGCCAGCAGCTTATCTACAGGCAATGAAAAACTGTTTTTT. Translated, it gives CASSLSTGNEKLFF. This chain joins TRBV11-2 and TRBJ1-4, with D perhaps matching TRBD1 (5 bases). The CDR3 extends over 14 amino acids. With 2 bases removed from V and 5 bases from J, the gap between germline ends came to 9 bases. Germline-derived CDR1 and CDR2 are SGHAT and FQNNGV.

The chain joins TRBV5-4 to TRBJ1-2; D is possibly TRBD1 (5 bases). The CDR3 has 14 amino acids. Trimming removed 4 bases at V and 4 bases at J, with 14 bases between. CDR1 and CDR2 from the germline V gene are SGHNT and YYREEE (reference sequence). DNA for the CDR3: TGTGCCAGCAGCACGCTAATCGACAGCTATGGCTACACCTTC. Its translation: CASSTLIDSYGYTF.

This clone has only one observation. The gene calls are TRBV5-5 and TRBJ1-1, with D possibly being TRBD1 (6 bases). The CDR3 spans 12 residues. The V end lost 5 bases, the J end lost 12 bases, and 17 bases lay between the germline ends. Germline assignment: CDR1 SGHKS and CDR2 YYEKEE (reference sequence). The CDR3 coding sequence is TGTGCCAGCAGGTGGGACGGGGGGCACCCTTTCTTT. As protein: CASRWDGGHPFF.

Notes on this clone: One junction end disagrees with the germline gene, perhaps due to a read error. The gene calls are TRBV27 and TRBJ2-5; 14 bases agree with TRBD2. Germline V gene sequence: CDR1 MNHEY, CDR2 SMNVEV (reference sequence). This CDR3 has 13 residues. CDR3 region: CASSPGLAGGPNF. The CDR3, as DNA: TGTGCCAGCAGTCCCGGACTAGCGGGGGGCCCCAACTTC.

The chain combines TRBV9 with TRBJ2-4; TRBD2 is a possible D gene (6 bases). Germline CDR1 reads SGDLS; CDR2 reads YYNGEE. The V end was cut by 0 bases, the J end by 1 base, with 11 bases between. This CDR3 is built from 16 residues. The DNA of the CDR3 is TGTGCCAGCAGCGTAGAGCCGGGAGCGGCCAAAAACATTCAGTACTTC. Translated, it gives CASSVEPGAAKNIQYF.

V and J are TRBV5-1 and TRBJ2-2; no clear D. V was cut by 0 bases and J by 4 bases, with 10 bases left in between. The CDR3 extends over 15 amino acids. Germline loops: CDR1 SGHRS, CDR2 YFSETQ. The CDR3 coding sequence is TGCGCCAGCAGCTTGGATGTCCGTTCCACCGGGGAGCTGTTTTTT. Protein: CASSLDVRSTGELFF.

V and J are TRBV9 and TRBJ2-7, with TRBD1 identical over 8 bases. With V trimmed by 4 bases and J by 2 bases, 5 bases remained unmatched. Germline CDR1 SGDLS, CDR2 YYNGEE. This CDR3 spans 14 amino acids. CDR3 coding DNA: TGTGCCAGCAGCATTCGACAGGGGACCTACGAGCAGTACTTC. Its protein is CASSIRQGTYEQYF.